This passage covers 15 T cell receptor beta chains from one sample sequenced in a study of T cells after yellow fever vaccination. Each CDR3 protein gets one entry after TCRdb re-called the 5' RACE reads with MiXCR. The sample lists 550,000 or so distinct CDR3 sequences; over 15% were seen once. Sequences were derived from PBMCs, sampled 15 days after the yellow fever booster vaccination. Receptors originate from a man aged 30 to 39 who received the YFV17D yellow fever vaccine.

The rearrangement links TRBV29-1 to TRBJ2-4; D unresolved. CDR3 length: 14 residues. Trimming stripped 2 bases from V and 0 bases from J, with 8 bases between. Germline V gene sequence: CDR1 SQVTM, CDR2 ANQGSEA. This CDR3 reads CSVEPLIAKNIQYF. The CDR3 coding sequence is TGCAGCGTTGAACCCCTTATAGCCAAAAACATTCAGTACTTC.

There are a few counts of this clonotype. The V and J genes are TRBV9 and TRBJ1-1, with TRBD1 as a possible D gene (5 bases). CDR1 is SGDLS and CDR2 is YYNGEE in the germline V gene. V dropped 6 bases and J dropped 1 base, with 7 bases sitting between them. CDR3 size: 12 residues. The chain's CDR3 is CASNTGNTEAFF. The CDR3 DNA is TGTGCCAGCAATACAGGGAACACTGAAGCTTTCTTT.

The J gene is TRBJ2-5, the V gene TRBV7-9; 8 bases map to TRBD2. Germline lookup yields CDR1 SEHNR and CDR2 FQNEAQ (reference sequence). CDR3 length: 14 residues. The J segment lost 6 bases and the V segment lost 5 bases, leaving 8 bases of the junction unmatched. CDR3 sequence: CASSTPGLGKTQYF. The DNA of the CDR3 is TGTGCCAGCAGCACTCCGGGACTAGGGAAGACCCAGTACTTC.

This chain connects TRBV10-3 to TRBJ2-1, with a tentative D call TRBD1 (5 bases). The germline V and J ends were trimmed by 0 bases and 0 bases, with 9 bases remaining between them. The CDR3 is 16 amino acids. The germline CDR1 and CDR2 sequences are ENHRY and SYGVKD. DNA of the CDR3: TGTGCCATCAGTGAGTCAACAGGACGCTCCTACAATGAGCAGTTCTTC. As protein: CAISESTGRSYNEQFF.

This clonotype was recorded a few times. CDR3 region: CASISPYLARGAQYF. The DNA of the CDR3 is TGTGCCAGCATCTCTCCTTACTTAGCCAGGGGGGCCCAGTACTTC. The V call is TRBV6-2 or TRBV6-3, the J call TRBJ2-5; a possible D gene is TRBD1 (7 bases). V was pared by 7 bases and J by 9 bases, with 24 bases between. Germline-derived CDR1 and CDR2 are MNHEY and SVGEGT. The CDR3 runs to 15 residues.

This clonotype was seen at least ten times. The DNA for the CDR3 is TGCAGTGCTTCACCGGGACAGGGGGCGGCCTATGGCTACACCTTC. Translating gives CSASPGQGAAYGYTF. The gene calls are TRBV20-1 and TRBJ1-2; 12 bases map to TRBD1. This CDR3 contains 15 residues. V shed 5 bases and J 4 bases; nucleotides not matched to a gene: 8. CDR1 is DFQATT and CDR2 is SNEGSKA in the germline V gene (reference sequence).

The chain combines TRBV5-4 with TRBJ2-7, with D possibly being TRBD1 (5 bases). Trimming left V 3 bases short and J 6 bases short, with 10 bases between. Germline V lookup: CDR1 SGHNT, CDR2 YYREEE (reference sequence). CDR3 length equals 12 residues. The CDR3, as DNA: TGTGCCAGCAGCTACAGGAGCCGCGAGCAGTACTTC. Its protein is CASSYRSREQYF.

J is TRBJ2-5 and V is TRBV18; TRBD1 matches at 8 bases. CDR1 is KGHSH and CDR2 is LQKENI in the germline V gene. The J segment lost 3 bases and the V segment lost 2 bases, leaving 2 bases of the junction unmatched. The CDR3 extends over 14 amino acids. CDR3 sequence reads: CASSPNRGEETQYF. DNA for the CDR3: TGTGCCAGCTCACCAAACAGGGGGGAAGAGACCCAGTACTTC.

In this sample, this clonotype turned up a few times. The chain joins TRBV21-1 to TRBJ2-1; whether TRBD2, the table's D call, matches the DNA was not checked. TRBV21-1 counts as a pseudogene. The CDR3 contains 17 residues. CDR3 DNA: TGTGCCAGCAGCAAATACGAACTAGCGGCCTCCTACAATGAGCAGTTCTTC. This encodes CASSKYELAASYNEQFF.

The V and J genes are TRBV6-2 or TRBV6-3 and TRBJ2-1, with D tentatively TRBD1 (5 bases). This CDR3 has 16 amino acids. Deletions cut 8 bases from V and 3 bases from J, with 20 bases between. Germline CDR1 and CDR2: MNHEY and SVGEGT. DNA of the CDR3: TGTGCCAGCCGCCATTTACAGGTTTTTGGCTACAATGAGCAGTTCTTC. Residues: CASRHLQVFGYNEQFF.

This clonotype was observed a few times. The chain joins TRBV10-3 to TRBJ2-7, with D maybe TRBD1 (5 bases). With 0 bases removed from V and 3 bases from J, the gap between germline ends came to 12 bases. This CDR3 contains 15 residues. Germline V gene sequence: CDR1 ENHRY, CDR2 SYGVKD. The CDR3 nucleotides read TGTGCCATCAGTGAGTCGGGTGGGGCGTACTACGAGCAGTACTTC. Translated: CAISESGGAYYEQYF.

In this sample, this clonotype turned up a few times. The chain couples TRBV6-5 to TRBJ1-5; D is undetermined. Trimming removed 2 bases at V and 9 bases at J, with 17 bases between. Per germline, CDR1 MNHEY and CDR2 SVGAGI. The CDR3 is 15 amino acids. CDR3 sequence: CASSYPPSFGLPQHF. CDR3 DNA sequence: TGTGCCAGCAGTTACCCACCCAGCTTTGGATTGCCCCAGCATTTT.

There are a few counts of this clonotype. J is TRBJ2-7 and V is TRBV10-1; a weak D match, TRBD2 (6 bases). CDR3 length equals 14 residues. V was clipped by 3 bases and J by 7 bases, with 16 bases between them. Germline values: CDR1 WNHNN, CDR2 SYGVQD (reference sequence). DNA of the CDR3: TGCGCCAGCAGTGAACGGGGGAGGACTGCAGAGCAGTACTTC. This codes for CASSERGRTAEQYF.

The chain has TRBV6-2 or TRBV6-3 and TRBJ2-7, with 13 bases that match TRBD2. Germline V CDR1 and CDR2: MNHEY, SVGEGT. The CDR3 totals 16 residues. Unmatched junction bases numbered 2, after V lost 0 bases and J lost 3 bases. CDR3: CASSYSRTSGSYEQYF. The CDR3, as DNA: TGTGCCAGCAGTTACTCACGGACTAGCGGGAGCTACGAGCAGTACTTC.

The rearrangement uses TRBV5-1 and TRBJ2-1, with D possibly matching TRBD2 (5 bases). The CDR3 loop spans 12 amino acids. Germline assignment: CDR1 SGHRS and CDR2 YFSETQ. V was pared by 5 bases and J by 8 bases, with 11 bases between. In nucleotides, the CDR3 is TGCGCCAGCAGAGAATGGGGAGATGAGCAGTTCTTC. It specifies CASREWGDEQFF. Looking up the rest from reference TRBV5-1 and TRBJ2-1 gives the full variable domain: KAGVTQTPRYLIKTRGQQVTLSCSPISGHRSVSWYQQTPGQGLQFLFEYFSETQRNKGNFPGRFSGRQFSNSRSEMNVSTLELGDSALYLCASREWGDEQFFGPGTRLTVL.